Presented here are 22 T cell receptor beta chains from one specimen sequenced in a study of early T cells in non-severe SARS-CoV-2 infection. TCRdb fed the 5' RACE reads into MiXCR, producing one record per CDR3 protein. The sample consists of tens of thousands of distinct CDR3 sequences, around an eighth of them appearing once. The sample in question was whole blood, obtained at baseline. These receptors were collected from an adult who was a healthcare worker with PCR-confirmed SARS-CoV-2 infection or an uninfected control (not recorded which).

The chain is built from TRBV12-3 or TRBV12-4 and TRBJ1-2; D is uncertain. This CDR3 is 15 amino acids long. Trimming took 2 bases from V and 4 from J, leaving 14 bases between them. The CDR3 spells CASSLRRAVAYGYTF. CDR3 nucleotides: TGTGCCAGCAGTTTACGTCGGGCGGTAGCCTATGGCTACACCTTC.

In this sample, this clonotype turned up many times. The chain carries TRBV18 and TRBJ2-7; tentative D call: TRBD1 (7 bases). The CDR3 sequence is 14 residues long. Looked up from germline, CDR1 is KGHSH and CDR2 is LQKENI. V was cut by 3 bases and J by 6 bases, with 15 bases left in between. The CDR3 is CASSPVGQGGEQYF. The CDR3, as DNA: TGTGCCAGCTCACCGGTAGGGCAGGGGGGCGAGCAGTACTTC.

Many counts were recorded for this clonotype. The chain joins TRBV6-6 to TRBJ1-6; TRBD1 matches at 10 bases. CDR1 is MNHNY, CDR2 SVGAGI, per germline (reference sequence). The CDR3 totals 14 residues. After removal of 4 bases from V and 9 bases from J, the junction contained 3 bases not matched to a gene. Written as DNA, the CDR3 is TGTGCCAGCAGTTCGACAGGGGGCAGTTCACCCCTCCACTTT. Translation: CASSSTGGSSPLHF.

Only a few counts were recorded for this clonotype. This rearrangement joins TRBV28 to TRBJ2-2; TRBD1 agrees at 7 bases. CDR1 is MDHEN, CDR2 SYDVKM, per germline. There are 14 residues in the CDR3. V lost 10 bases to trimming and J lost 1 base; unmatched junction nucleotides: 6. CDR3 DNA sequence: TGTGCCATCCGACAGGGCCTGAACACCGGGGAGCTGTTTTTT. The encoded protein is CAIRQGLNTGELFF.

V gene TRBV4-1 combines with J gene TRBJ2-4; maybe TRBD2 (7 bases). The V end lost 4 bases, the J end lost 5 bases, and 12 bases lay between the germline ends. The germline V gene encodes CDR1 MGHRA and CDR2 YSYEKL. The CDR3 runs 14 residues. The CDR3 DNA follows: TGCGCCAGCAGCCTACAGGGAGGGCAAAACATTCAGTACTTC. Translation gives CASSLQGGQNIQYF.

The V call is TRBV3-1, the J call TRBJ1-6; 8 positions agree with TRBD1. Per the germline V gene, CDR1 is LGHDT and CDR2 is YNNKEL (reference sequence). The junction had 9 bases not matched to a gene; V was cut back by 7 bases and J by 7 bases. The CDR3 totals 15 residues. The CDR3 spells CASNNRGSANSPLHF. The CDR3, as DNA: TGTGCCAGCAATAACAGGGGGTCTGCGAATTCACCCCTCCACTTT.

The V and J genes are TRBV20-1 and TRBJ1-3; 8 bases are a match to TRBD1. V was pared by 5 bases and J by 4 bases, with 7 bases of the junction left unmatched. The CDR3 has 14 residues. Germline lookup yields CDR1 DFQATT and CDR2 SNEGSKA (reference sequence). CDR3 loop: CSAQTGEVGNTIYF. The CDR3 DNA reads TGCAGTGCTCAGACAGGGGAGGTCGGAAACACCATATATTTT.

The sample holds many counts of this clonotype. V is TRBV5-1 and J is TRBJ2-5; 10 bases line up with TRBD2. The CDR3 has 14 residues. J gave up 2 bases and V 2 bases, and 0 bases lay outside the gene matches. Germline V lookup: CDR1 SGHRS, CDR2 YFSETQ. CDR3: CASSFSGGQETQYF. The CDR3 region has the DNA TGCGCCAGCAGCTTTAGCGGGGGGCAAGAGACCCAGTACTTC. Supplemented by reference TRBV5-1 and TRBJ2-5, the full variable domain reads KAGVTQTPRYLIKTRGQQVTLSCSPISGHRSVSWYQQTPGQGLQFLFEYFSETQRNKGNFPGRFSGRQFSNSRSEMNVSTLELGDSALYLCASSFSGGQETQYFGPGTRLLVL.

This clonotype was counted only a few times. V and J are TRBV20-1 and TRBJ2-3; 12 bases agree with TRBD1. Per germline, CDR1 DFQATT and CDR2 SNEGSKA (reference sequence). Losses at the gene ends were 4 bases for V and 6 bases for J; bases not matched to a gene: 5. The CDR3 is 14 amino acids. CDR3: CSANRDRGRDTQYF. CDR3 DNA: TGCAGTGCTAACAGGGACAGGGGGCGGGATACGCAGTATTTT.

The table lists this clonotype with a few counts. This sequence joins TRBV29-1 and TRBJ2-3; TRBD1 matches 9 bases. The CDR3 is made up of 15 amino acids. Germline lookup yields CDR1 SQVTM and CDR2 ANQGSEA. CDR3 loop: CTTWERTGVADTQYF. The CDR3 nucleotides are TGCACCACTTGGGAACGGACAGGGGTGGCGGATACGCAGTATTTT.

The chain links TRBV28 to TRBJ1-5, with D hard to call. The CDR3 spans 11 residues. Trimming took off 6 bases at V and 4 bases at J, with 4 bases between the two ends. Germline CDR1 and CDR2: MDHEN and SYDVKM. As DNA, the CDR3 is TGTGCCAGCAGGGCGAATCAGCCCCAGCATTTT. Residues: CASRANQPQHF.

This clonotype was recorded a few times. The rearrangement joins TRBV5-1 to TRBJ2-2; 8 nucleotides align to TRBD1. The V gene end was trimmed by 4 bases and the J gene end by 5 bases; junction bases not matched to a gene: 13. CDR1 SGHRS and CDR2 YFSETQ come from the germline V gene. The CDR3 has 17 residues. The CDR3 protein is CASSQTFRGRGTGELFF. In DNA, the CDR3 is TGCGCCAGCAGCCAGACTTTCAGGGGGCGAGGGACCGGGGAGCTGTTTTTT. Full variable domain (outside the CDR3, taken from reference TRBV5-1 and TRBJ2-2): KAGVTQTPRYLIKTRGQQVTLSCSPISGHRSVSWYQQTPGQGLQFLFEYFSETQRNKGNFPGRFSGRQFSNSRSEMNVSTLELGDSALYLCASSQTFRGRGTGELFFGEGSRLTVL.

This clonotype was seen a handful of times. The CDR3 DNA reads TGTGCCAGCAGTCGCCGGGGAGACACTGAAGCTTTCTTT. Translation: CASSRRGDTEAFF. This sequence joins TRBV12-3 or TRBV12-4 and TRBJ1-1, with D hard to call. The germline V and J ends were trimmed by 5 bases and 3 bases, with 10 bases remaining between them. The length of the CDR3 is 13 residues.

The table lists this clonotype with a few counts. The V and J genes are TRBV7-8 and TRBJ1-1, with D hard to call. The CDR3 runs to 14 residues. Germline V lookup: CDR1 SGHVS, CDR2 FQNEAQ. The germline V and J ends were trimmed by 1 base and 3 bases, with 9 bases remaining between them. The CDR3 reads CASSLEVSYTEAFF. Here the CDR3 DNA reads TGTGCCAGCAGCTTAGAGGTTTCGTACACTGAAGCTTTCTTT. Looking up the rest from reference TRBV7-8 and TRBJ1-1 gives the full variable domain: GAGVSQSPRYKVAKRGQDVALRCDPISGHVSLFWYQQALGQGPEFLTYFQNEAQLDKSGLPSDRFFAERPEGSVSTLKIQRTQQEDSAVYLCASSLEVSYTEAFFGQGTRLTVV.

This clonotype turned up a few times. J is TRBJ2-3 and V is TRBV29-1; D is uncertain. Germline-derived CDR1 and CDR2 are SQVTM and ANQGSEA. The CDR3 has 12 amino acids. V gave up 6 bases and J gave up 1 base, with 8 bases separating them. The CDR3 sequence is CSVPIGTDTQYF. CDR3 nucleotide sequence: TGCAGCGTCCCCATCGGCACAGATACGCAGTATTTT.

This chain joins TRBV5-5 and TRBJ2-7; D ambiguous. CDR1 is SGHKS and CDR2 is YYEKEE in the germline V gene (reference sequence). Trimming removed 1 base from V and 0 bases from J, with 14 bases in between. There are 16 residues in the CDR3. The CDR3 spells CASSLTTTSSSYEQYF. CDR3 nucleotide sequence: TGTGCCAGCAGCTTGACGACCACCTCGAGCTCCTACGAGCAGTACTTC.

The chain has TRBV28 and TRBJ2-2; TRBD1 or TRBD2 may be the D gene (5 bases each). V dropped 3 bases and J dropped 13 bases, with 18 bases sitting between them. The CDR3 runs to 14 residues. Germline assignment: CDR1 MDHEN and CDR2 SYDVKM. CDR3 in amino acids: CASSLGLARGALFF. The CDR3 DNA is TGTGCCAGCAGTTTGGGCCTCGCGAGGGGAGCGCTGTTTTTT. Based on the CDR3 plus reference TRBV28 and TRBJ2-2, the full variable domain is DVKVTQSSRYLVKRTGEKVFLECVQDMDHENMFWYRQDPGLGLRLIYFSYDVKMKEKGDIPEGYSVSREKKERFSLILESASTNQTSMYLCASSLGLARGALFFGEGSRLTVL.

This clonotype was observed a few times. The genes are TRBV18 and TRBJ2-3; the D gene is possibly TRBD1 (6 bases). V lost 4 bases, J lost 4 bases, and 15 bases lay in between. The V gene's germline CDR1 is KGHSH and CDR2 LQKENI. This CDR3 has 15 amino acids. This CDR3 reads CASSQSEGVSDTQYF. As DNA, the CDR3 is TGTGCCAGCTCACAGAGTGAGGGGGTGTCAGATACGCAGTATTTT.

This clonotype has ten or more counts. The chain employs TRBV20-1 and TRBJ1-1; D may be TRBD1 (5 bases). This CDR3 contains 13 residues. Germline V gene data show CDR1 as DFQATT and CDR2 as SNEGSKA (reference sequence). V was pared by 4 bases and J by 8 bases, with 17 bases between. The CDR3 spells CSAKGQDQLEAFF. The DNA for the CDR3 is TGCAGTGCTAAGGGGCAGGACCAACTGGAAGCTTTCTTT.

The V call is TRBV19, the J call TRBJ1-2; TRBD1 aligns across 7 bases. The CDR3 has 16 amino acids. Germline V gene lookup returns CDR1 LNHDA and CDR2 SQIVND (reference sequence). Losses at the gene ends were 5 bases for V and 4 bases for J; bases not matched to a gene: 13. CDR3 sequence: CASSFSSGTVVYGYTF. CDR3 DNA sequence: TGTGCCAGTAGTTTTTCCTCCGGGACAGTCGTCTATGGCTACACCTTC.

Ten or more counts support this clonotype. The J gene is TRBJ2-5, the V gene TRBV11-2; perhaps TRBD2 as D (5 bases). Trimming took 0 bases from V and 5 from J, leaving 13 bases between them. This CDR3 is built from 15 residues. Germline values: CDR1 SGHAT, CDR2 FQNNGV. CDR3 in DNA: TGTGCCAGCAGCTTAGAAATAGGGCCGGGGGAGACCCAGTACTTC. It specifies CASSLEIGPGETQYF. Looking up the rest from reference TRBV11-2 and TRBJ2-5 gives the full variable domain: EAGVAQSPRYKIIEKRQSVAFWCNPISGHATLYWYQQILGQGPKLLIQFQNNGVVDDSQLPKDRFSAERLKGVDSTLKIQPAKLEDSAVYLCASSLEIGPGETQYFGPGTRLLVL.

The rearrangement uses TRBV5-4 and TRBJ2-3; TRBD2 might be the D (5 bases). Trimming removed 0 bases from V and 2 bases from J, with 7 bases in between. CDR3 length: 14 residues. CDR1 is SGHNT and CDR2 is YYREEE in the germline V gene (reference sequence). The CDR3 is CASSLAGNTDTQYF. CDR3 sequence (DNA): TGTGCCAGCAGCTTGGCGGGGAACACAGATACGCAGTATTTT.